The rows below give T cell receptor beta chains drawn from one sample of a study of T cell changes during pregnancy in multiple sclerosis. Repertoires were generated with immunoSEQ multiplex PCR, while TCRdb's copy carries only in-frame clones and drops some. The sample holds about 46,000 clones; more than 85% are singletons and the top ten take 9%. This material consisted of CD8+ T cells from peripheral blood mononuclear cells, taken after pregnancy. The receptor source for this set is a female donor with multiple sclerosis, enrolled in a pregnancy study. The CDR3 runs from the conserved cysteine through the conserved F or W. Each record gives: J gene, clone size, D gene, V gene, CDR3 protein, CDR3 DNA. D genes are given only for firm matches. Clone size is not always given. Where it is, it says once, few, many or a class for expanded clones.

>TRBJ1-1|once|-|TRBV14
CASSPAPRQELNTEAFF
TGTGCCAGCAGCCCCGCCCCTCGACAGGAGCTGAACACTGAAGCTTTCTTT
>TRBJ1-6|-|-|TRBV14
CASSLSPGSGSPLHF
TGTGCCAGCAGCCTCAGTCCAGGGTCGGGTTCACCCCTCCACTTT
>TRBJ2-2|once|-|TRBV7-9
CASSSMTGRSVGELFF
TGTGCCAGCAGCTCGATGACAGGGAGGTCTGTCGGGGAGCTGTTTTTT
>TRBJ2-1|-|TRBD2|TRBV4-3
CASSPGTSGPPNEQFF
TGCGCCAGCAGCCCCGGGACTAGCGGACCACCCAATGAGCAGTTCTTC
>TRBJ1-1|-|TRBD1|TRBV12-5
CASGLRRGRTEAFF
TGTGCTAGTGGTTTGAGAAGGGGGCGGACTGAAGCTTTCTTT
>TRBJ2-1|-|-|TRBV7-9
CASSARGGGSSYNEQFF
TGTGCCAGCAGCGCTAGGGGGGGCGGGAGCTCCTACAATGAGCAGTTCTTC
>TRBJ1-6|-|TRBD1|TRBV27
CASSQYRQGRHSPLHF
TGTGCCAGCAGTCAGTACCGACAGGGCCGACATTCACCCCTCCACTTT
>TRBJ1-4|-|-|TRBV6-6
CASSSGLLLEKLFF
TGTGCCAGCAGTTCAGGGTTATTGCTGGAAAAACTGTTTTTT
>TRBJ2-3|-|TRBD1|TRBV9
CASSVGAETGVVDTQYF
TGTGCCAGCAGCGTAGGAGCCGAGACAGGGGTTGTAGATACGCAGTATTTT
>TRBJ2-5|few|-|TRBV6-5
CASSSLFGSGETQYF
TGTGCCAGCAGTTCCCTATTCGGGAGCGGAGAGACCCAGTACTTC
>TRBJ2-7|-|-|TRBV11-2
CASTEGSLARFYEQYF
TGTGCCAGCACCGAGGGGTCGCTAGCGAGGTTCTACGAGCAGTACTTC
>TRBJ2-1|-|TRBD1|TRBV6-1
CASSEDWDRHNLYNEQFF
TGTGCCAGCAGTGAAGACTGGGACAGACACAACCTCTACAATGAGCAGTTCTTC
>TRBJ1-5|many|TRBD1|TRBV6-1
CASSEGGQGSQPQHF
TGTGCCAGCAGTGAAGGAGGACAGGGTTCGCAGCCCCAGCATTTT
>TRBJ2-7|-|-|TRBV7-2
CASTVKGEGPYEQYF
TGTGCCAGTACCGTAAAGGGGGAGGGCCCCTACGAGCAGTACTTC
>TRBJ2-7|few|-|TRBV7-9
CASSPRQVNSYEQYF
TGTGCCAGCAGCCCGAGACAGGTCAACTCCTACGAGCAGTACTTC
>TRBJ1-1|once|TRBD1|TRBV19
CASSIIPGGSTEAFF
TGTGCCAGTAGTATCATTCCAGGGGGGAGCACTGAAGCTTTCTTT
>TRBJ1-1|-|-|TRBV7-9
CASSPLVNTEAFF
TGTGCCAGCAGCCCCCTCGTGAACACTGAAGCTTTCTTT
>TRBJ1-2|-|-|TRBV7-3
CASSSVRGEGYTF
TGTGCCAGCAGTTCAGTTAGGGGTGAGGGCTACACCTTC
>TRBJ1-1|-|TRBD1|TRBV16
CASSQWGQGDTEAFF
TGTGCCAGCAGCCAATGGGGACAGGGGGACACTGAAGCTTTCTTT
>TRBJ2-1|-|-|TRBV5-1
CASSSGLRGTDEQFF
TGCGCCAGCAGCTCGGGACTGCGAGGGACCGATGAGCAGTTCTTC
>TRBJ2-1|once|TRBD2|TRBV4-2
CASSQDPAGANEQFF
TGTGCCAGCAGCCAAGATCCAGCGGGAGCCAATGAGCAGTTCTTC
>TRBJ1-3|-|-|TRBV12-5
CASGSPGAGNTIYF
TGTGCTAGTGGTTCCCCCGGGGCTGGAAACACCATATATTTT
>TRBJ1-5|-|-|TRBV2
CASSEETDGSYLNSNQPQHF
TGTGCCAGCAGTGAAGAGACAGACGGCTCTTACCTTAATAGCAATCAGCCCCAGCATTTT
>TRBJ2-1|few|TRBD1|TRBV7-9
CSGTGEYEQFF
TGCTCCGGGACAGGGGAATATGAGCAGTTCTTC
>TRBJ2-7|-|TRBD1|TRBV6-1
CASSEATGGIYEQYF
TGTGCCAGCAGTGAAGCAACAGGGGGGATCTACGAGCAGTACTTC
>TRBJ1-2|-|TRBD1|TRBV18
CASSRQGDYGYTF
TGTGCCAGCTCACGACAGGGAGACTATGGCTACACCTTC
>TRBJ1-1|-|-|TRBV6-5
CASSPKGGFTEAFF
TGTGCCAGCAGTCCTAAAGGGGGATTCACTGAAGCTTTCTTT
>TRBJ2-7|-|TRBD2|TRBV25-1
CASSDSGWSYEQYF
TGTGCCAGCAGTGATAGCGGGTGGTCCTACGAGCAGTACTTC
>TRBJ1-5|once|TRBD1|TRBV29-1
CSVETGEGGNQPQHF
TGCAGCGTTGAGACAGGGGAGGGTGGCAATCAGCCCCAGCATTTT
>TRBJ2-7|once|-|TRBV6-1
CASRVRQTYEQYF
TGTGCCAGCAGAGTTAGACAGACCTACGAGCAGTACTTC
>TRBJ2-7|-|-|TRBV29-1
CSGRSDNTYEQYF
TGCAGCGGCCGATCGGACAACACCTACGAGCAGTACTTC
>TRBJ1-2|-|-|TRBV6-5
CASSYSTVTNYGYTF
TGTGCCAGCAGTTACTCGACTGTGACTAACTATGGCTACACCTTC
>TRBJ1-4|-|-|TRBV5-1
CASSLAGLNEKLFF
TGCGCCAGCAGCCTAGCAGGACTAAATGAAAAACTGTTTTTT
>TRBJ2-7|-|-|TRBV4-1
CASSHAHTVTGPIPYEQYF
TGCGCCAGCAGCCACGCCCATACCGTCACAGGGCCGATACCCTACGAGCAGTACTTC
>TRBJ1-6|-|-|TRBV6-5
CASSYSIQTPLHF
TGTGCCAGCAGTTACTCGATACAGACACCCCTCCACTTT
>TRBJ1-2|-|TRBD1|TRBV9
CASSAFTGTGVRGYTF
TGTGCCAGCAGCGCCTTTACCGGGACAGGGGTACGGGGCTACACCTTC
>TRBJ2-7|-|TRBD2|TRBV5-4
CASRDQGGEYEQYF
TGTGCCAGCAGGGATCAGGGAGGGGAGTACGAGCAGTACTTC
>TRBJ2-4|-|TRBD2|TRBV5-1
CASSLGLAGDDDIQYF
TGCGCCAGCAGCTTGGGACTAGCGGGAGATGATGACATTCAGTACTTC
>TRBJ2-1|-|TRBD1|TRBV11-2
CASNSDRGHNEQFF
TGTGCCAGCAACAGCGACAGGGGCCACAATGAGCAGTTCTTC
>TRBJ2-6|-|-|TRBV5-4
CASSFWAGGANVLTF
TGTGCCAGCAGCTTTTGGGCAGGAGGGGCCAACGTCCTGACTTTC
>TRBJ2-3|-|TRBD2|TRBV6-5
CASSSSAGFTDTQYF
TGTGCCAGCAGTTCCTCAGCGGGGTTCACAGATACGCAGTATTTT
>TRBJ2-7|-|TRBD2|TRBV4-1
CASSQGREGLYEQYF
TGCGCCAGCAGCCAAGGGAGGGAGGGCCTTTACGAGCAGTACTTC
>TRBJ1-1|-|-|TRBV19
CASSIGDEAFF
TGTGCCAGTAGTATAGGAGATGAAGCTTTCTTT
>TRBJ1-2|-|-|TRBV6-5
CASSRIPGSGYGYTF
TGTGCCAGCAGTAGAATCCCCGGTTCCGGCTATGGCTACACCTTC
>TRBJ2-5|-|TRBD2|TRBV5-4
CASSLVASGDQETQYF
TGTGCCAGCAGCTTGGTGGCTAGCGGGGACCAAGAGACCCAGTACTTC
>TRBJ2-1|-|TRBD1|TRBV29-1
CSAPDRVAYNEQFF
TGCAGCGCTCCGGACAGGGTGGCCTACAATGAGCAGTTCTTC